These 31 T cell receptor beta chains originate from one sample sequenced in a study of blood T cell repertoires in COVID-19. Data came from immunoSEQ multiplex PCR; TCRdb stores just in-frame clones and leaves some out. The sample records 60,000 to 65,000 clones, roughly 84% being singletons. Sample: peripheral blood. The receptor set was obtained from a woman aged 80 or older with active or convalescent COVID-19.

This clone was counted a few times. This chain uses TRBV11-2 with TRBJ1-2; D possibly corresponds to TRBD1 (5 bases). Trimming cost V 1 base and J 4 bases, with 10 bases left between them. The CDR3 totals 14 residues. Germline V CDR1 and CDR2: SGHAT, FQNNGV. The CDR3 loop is CASSLARGGYGYTF. For the CDR3, the DNA is TGTGCCAGCAGCTTAGCTCGGGGGGGCTATGGCTACACCTTC. The complete variable domain, with remaining parts taken from reference TRBV11-2 and TRBJ1-2, reads EAGVAQSPRYKIIEKRQSVAFWCNPISGHATLYWYQQILGQGPKLLIQFQNNGVVDDSQLPKDRFSAERLKGVDSTLKIQPAKLEDSAVYLCASSLARGGYGYTFGSGTRLTVV.

The gene calls are TRBV4-2 and TRBJ1-2; D unresolved. The CDR3 extends over 15 amino acids. Trimming stripped 0 bases from V and 2 bases from J, with 10 bases between. Germline V gene lookup returns CDR1 LGHNA and CDR2 YNFKEQ. The CDR3 here is CASSQDMTTNYGYTF. CDR3 bases: TGTGCCAGCAGCCAAGATATGACAACCAACTATGGCTACACCTTC.

V gene TRBV10-2 combines with J gene TRBJ1-2; 12 bases map to TRBD1. The CDR3 totals 17 residues. With 6 bases clipped from V and 2 bases from J, the junction kept 10 bases outside the gene matches. The germline V gene encodes CDR1 WSHSY and CDR2 SAAADI. DNA of the CDR3: TGCGCCAGCAGCGGGAGGGACAGGGGGCTTATGAACTATGGCTACACCTTC. Translating it yields CASSGRDRGLMNYGYTF.

The chain employs TRBV7-3 and TRBJ2-3, with 9 bases aligning to TRBD2. CDR1 and CDR2 (germline): SGHTA, FQGTGA. V shed 1 base and J 5 bases; nucleotides not matched to a gene: 7. The CDR3 is made up of 16 amino acids. Here the CDR3 reads CASSLSLRGGIDTQYF. CDR3 bases: TGTGCCAGCAGCTTAAGTTTGCGGGGGGGCATAGATACGCAGTATTTT.

This sequence joins TRBV5-1 and TRBJ2-7; 7 nucleotides align to TRBD1. Germline loops: CDR1 SGHRS, CDR2 YFSETQ. This CDR3 spans 15 amino acids. Trimming cost V 0 bases and J 2 bases; bases outside gene matches: 5. CDR3 protein: CASSLGQGQTYEQYF. As DNA, the CDR3 is TGCGCCAGCAGCTTGGGACAGGGCCAGACCTACGAGCAGTACTTC.

This clone came up once. V usage is TRBV5-6 and J usage is TRBJ1-1; the D is unclear. V was pared by 0 bases and J by 4 bases, with 7 bases between. From germline, CDR1 is SGHDT and CDR2 YYEEEE. This CDR3 has 13 residues. The CDR3 protein is CASSLGGVTEAFF. CDR3 DNA: TGTGCCAGCAGCTTGGGCGGGGTCACTGAAGCTTTCTTT.

The rearrangement links TRBV4-1 to TRBJ1-4; no definite D call. The CDR3 is made up of 16 amino acids. V dropped 0 bases and J dropped 8 bases, with 16 bases sitting between them. CDR1 is MGHRA, CDR2 YSYEKL, per germline. CDR3 in DNA: TGCGCCAGCAGCCAAGATCCGGGCAGCGGAGGCGAAAAACTGTTTTTT. Its protein is CASSQDPGSGGEKLFF.

Only a few counts were recorded for this clone. This chain connects TRBV5-6 to TRBJ1-2, with D tentatively TRBD1 (5 bases). The CDR3 has 14 residues. The germline V gene has CDR1 SGHDT and CDR2 YYEEEE. Trimming left V 3 bases short and J 2 bases short, with 11 bases between. Here the CDR3 reads CASSWGGGNYGYTF. CDR3 nucleotide sequence: TGTGCCAGCAGCTGGGGTGGGGGGAACTATGGCTACACCTTC.

The chain joins TRBV3-1 (or the pseudogene TRBV3-2) to TRBJ1-2, with D possibly TRBD1 on 6 matching bases. CDR1 LGHDT and CDR2 YNNKEL come from the germline V gene (reference sequence). Trimming shortened V by 8 bases and J by 8 bases, and 15 bases separated the two germline ends. This CDR3 contains 12 residues. CDR3 in DNA: TGTGCCAGCTCCAACAGGGATCTCGGCTACACCTTC. Residues: CASSNRDLGYTF.

This chain uses TRBV6-1 with TRBJ1-1, with 10 bases that match TRBD1. V lost 2 bases to trimming and J lost 6 bases; unmatched junction nucleotides: 9. The germline gives CDR1 MNHNS, CDR2 SASEGT. The CDR3 spans 16 residues. CDR3 amino acids: CASSEWGLTGGSEAFF. CDR3 coding DNA: TGTGCCAGCAGTGAATGGGGTCTGACAGGGGGCTCTGAAGCTTTCTTT.

This chain joins TRBV3-1 (or the pseudogene TRBV3-2) and TRBJ2-5; D perhaps matches TRBD1 (5 bases). Between the trimmed V and J ends, which lost 4 bases and 4 bases, there was a span of 13 bases. The CDR3 has 14 amino acids. Germline assignment: CDR1 LGHDT and CDR2 YNNKEL (reference sequence). The CDR3 loop is CASSPRGQLETQYF. CDR3 DNA sequence: TGTGCCAGCAGCCCAAGGGGCCAATTAGAGACCCAGTACTTC.

This sequence joins TRBV5-4 and TRBJ2-3; D is unclear. V was pared by 4 bases and J by 5 bases, with 11 bases between. Germline V gene data show CDR1 as SGHNT and CDR2 as YYREEE (reference sequence). The CDR3 runs 13 residues. CDR3 sequence (DNA): TGTGCCAGCAGCCCCCACCGCGGAGATACGCAGTATTTT. Translating it yields CASSPHRGDTQYF.

The V and J genes are TRBV3-1 (or the pseudogene TRBV3-2) and TRBJ1-1; TRBD1 aligns across 10 bases. The V and J ends lost 4 bases and 7 bases, in that order; junction bases with no gene match: 6. The V gene's germline CDR1 is LGHDT and CDR2 YNNKEL (reference sequence). This CDR3 contains 14 residues. Written as DNA, the CDR3 is TGTGCCAGCAGCCCTCGGGACAGGGGTGGTGAAGCTTTCTTT. This sequence encodes CASSPRDRGGEAFF.

The chain uses TRBV2 and TRBJ1-2, with 9 nucleotides matching TRBD1. Germline loops: CDR1 SNHLY, CDR2 FYNNEI. V gave up 6 bases and J gave up 7 bases; unmatched junction bases: 9. This CDR3 has 14 amino acids. The CDR3 spells CASSPGDRASGYTF. Here the CDR3 DNA reads TGTGCCAGCAGCCCAGGGGACAGGGCGAGTGGCTACACCTTC.

In its sample, this clone was seen a few times. The V call is TRBV5-4, the J call TRBJ1-4; 7 bases fit TRBD1. Trimming took 3 bases from V and 3 from J; bases not matched to a gene: 2. This CDR3 is built from 14 residues. Per germline, CDR1 SGHNT and CDR2 YYREEE (reference sequence). The CDR3 bases are TGTGCCAGCAGCTCCGGGACAGCTAATGAAAAACTGTTTTTT. Translation gives CASSSGTANEKLFF.

The rearrangement uses TRBV11-3 and TRBJ1-1; possibly TRBD1 for D (5 bases). Germline V lookup: CDR1 SGHNT, CDR2 YENEEA. The CDR3 totals 13 residues. Deletions cut 5 bases from V and 0 bases from J, with 7 bases between. The CDR3 loop reads CASSRGLNTEAFF. The CDR3 nucleotides read TGTGCCAGCAGCAGGGGTTTGAACACTGAAGCTTTCTTT.

The chain is built from TRBV7-9 and TRBJ2-3, with D possibly TRBD2 on 6 matching bases. The V gene's germline CDR1 is SEHNR and CDR2 FQNEAQ (reference sequence). There are 15 residues in the CDR3. V lost 2 bases and J lost 4, with 13 bases in between. The CDR3 is CASSLSPGGADTQYF. The CDR3 DNA follows: TGTGCCAGCAGCTTATCCCCCGGAGGGGCAGATACGCAGTATTTT.

This chain uses TRBV5-1 with TRBJ1-4; TRBD1 aligns across 7 bases. The V and J ends lost 5 bases and 0 bases, in that order; junction bases with no gene match: 1. Germline V CDR1 and CDR2: SGHRS, YFSETQ. The CDR3 contains 14 residues. For the CDR3, the DNA is TGCGCCAGCAGGCAGGGGGCAACTAATGAAAAACTGTTTTTT. This encodes CASRQGATNEKLFF.

The rearrangement links TRBV18 to TRBJ1-4, with 8 bases that match TRBD1. V gave up 2 bases and J gave up 8 bases; unmatched junction bases: 10. The CDR3 has 16 amino acids. Germline V gene data show CDR1 as KGHSH and CDR2 as LQKENI. The chain's CDR3 is CASSPSPGQAGEKLFF. DNA of the CDR3: TGTGCCAGCTCACCATCCCCGGGACAGGCCGGGGAAAAACTGTTTTTT.

The rearrangement links TRBV25-1 to TRBJ1-1; TRBD1 matches at 9 bases. The CDR3 runs to 15 residues. The V gene end was trimmed by 4 bases and the J gene end by 2 bases; junction bases not matched to a gene: 5. Germline loops: CDR1 MGHDK, CDR2 SYGVNS. In DNA, the CDR3 is TGTGCCAGCAGTGGAAGGGGACAGGGAAACACTGAAGCTTTCTTT. As protein: CASSGRGQGNTEAFF.

The J gene is TRBJ2-2, the V gene TRBV5-1; D remains unclear. Looked up from germline, CDR1 is SGHRS and CDR2 is YFSETQ. V was trimmed by 4 bases and J by 1 base, leaving 2 bases between them. There are 12 residues in the CDR3. The CDR3 reads CASSLNTGELFF. CDR3 DNA sequence: TGCGCCAGCAGCCTGAACACCGGGGAGCTGTTTTTT.

CDR3 amino acids: CASRAGGGETQYF. The CDR3 region has the DNA TGTGCCAGCAGAGCGGGGGGAGGAGAGACCCAGTACTTC. The gene calls are TRBV11-3 and TRBJ2-5; 9 nucleotides agree with TRBD2. V dropped 6 bases and J dropped 4; count of bases not matched to a gene: 3. From germline, CDR1 is SGHNT and CDR2 YENEEA. The CDR3 covers 13 residues.

V is TRBV10-3 and J is TRBJ2-1; D is ambiguous. Germline V lookup: CDR1 ENHRY, CDR2 SYGVKD. Trimming took off 1 base at V and 0 bases at J, with 10 bases between the two ends. This CDR3 region has 16 residues. The CDR3, as DNA: TGTGCCATCAGTGAGTTTACCCCCAGCTCCTACAATGAGCAGTTCTTC. As protein: CAISEFTPSSYNEQFF.

This sequence joins TRBV25-1 and TRBJ1-4; TRBD1 matches at 9 bases. Germline V gene lookup returns CDR1 MGHDK and CDR2 SYGVNS. V was pared by 4 bases and J by 8 bases, with 5 bases of the junction left unmatched. The CDR3 has 14 amino acids. The CDR3 sequence: CASSVGQGIEKLFF. The CDR3 nucleotides read TGTGCCAGCAGTGTAGGACAGGGGATCGAAAAACTGTTTTTT.

This clone was observed once. DNA for the CDR3: TGTGCCAGCAACAAAGACGGGGGAAGCTATGGCTACACCTTC. Translated: CASNKDGGSYGYTF. The chain carries TRBV7-9 and TRBJ1-2; D perhaps matches TRBD1 (5 bases). CDR3 length: 14 residues. Germline V CDR1 and CDR2: SEHNR, FQNEAQ (reference sequence). With 7 bases removed from V and 4 bases from J, the gap between germline ends came to 16 bases.

The rearrangement links TRBV18 to TRBJ2-2; D may be TRBD1 (6 bases). CDR1 KGHSH and CDR2 LQKENI come from the germline V gene. This CDR3 comprises 17 residues. Trimming removed 1 base at V and 1 base at J, with 13 bases between. As DNA, the CDR3 is TGTGCCAGCTCACCACTTCCGCCGACAGGGAACACCGGGGAGCTGTTTTTT. It specifies CASSPLPPTGNTGELFF.

This clone was detected once. V usage is TRBV27 and J usage is TRBJ1-4; TRBD1 matches 7 bases. CDR3 size: 15 residues. The junction had 7 bases not matched to a gene; V was cut back by 4 bases and J by 5 bases. The germline gives CDR1 MNHEY, CDR2 SMNVEV (reference sequence). The CDR3 sequence: CASSSPGQLNEKLFF. The CDR3 region has the DNA TGTGCCAGCAGTTCACCGGGACAGCTCAATGAAAAACTGTTTTTT.

J is TRBJ1-2 and V is TRBV12-3 or TRBV12-4; 9 bases line up with TRBD1. V shed 6 bases, J shed 5 bases, and the junction held 4 bases outside the gene matches. CDR3 length: 13 residues. The CDR3 sequence: CASRETGGYGYTF. The CDR3 DNA reads TGTGCCAGCAGGGAGACAGGGGGTTATGGCTACACCTTC.

A word on this clone: Distinct nucleotide sequences in the sample also encode this CDR3. This rearrangement joins TRBV9 to TRBJ1-2; 7 positions match TRBD1. V dropped 2 bases and J dropped 2; count of bases not matched to a gene: 3. The V gene's germline CDR1 is SGDLS and CDR2 YYNGEE. This CDR3 has 14 amino acids. The CDR3 sequence is CASSVGRGNYGYTF. The DNA of the CDR3 is TGTGCCAGCAGCGTTGGCAGGGGGAACTATGGCTACACCTTC.

V gene TRBV7-8 combines with J gene TRBJ2-1; 11 bases are a match to TRBD2. V lost 5 bases to trimming and J lost 1 base; unmatched junction nucleotides: 4. Germline V gene lookup returns CDR1 SGHVS and CDR2 FQNEAQ. This CDR3 is 16 amino acids long. CDR3 protein: CASSLRTSGSYNEQFF. The CDR3 DNA sequence: TGTGCCAGCAGCCTCAGGACTAGCGGGTCCTACAATGAGCAGTTCTTC.

This clone is deemed medium-sized. The V call is TRBV6-5, the J call TRBJ1-3, with TRBD1 identical over 7 bases. The CDR3 is 15 residues long. Germline V gives CDR1 MNHEY, CDR2 SVGAGI. Trimming took 4 bases from V and 5 from J; bases not matched to a gene: 8. The CDR3 bases are TGTGCCAGCAGTTCCCTTCCAGGGGGGAGAAACACCATATATTTT. Protein product: CASSSLPGGRNTIYF.